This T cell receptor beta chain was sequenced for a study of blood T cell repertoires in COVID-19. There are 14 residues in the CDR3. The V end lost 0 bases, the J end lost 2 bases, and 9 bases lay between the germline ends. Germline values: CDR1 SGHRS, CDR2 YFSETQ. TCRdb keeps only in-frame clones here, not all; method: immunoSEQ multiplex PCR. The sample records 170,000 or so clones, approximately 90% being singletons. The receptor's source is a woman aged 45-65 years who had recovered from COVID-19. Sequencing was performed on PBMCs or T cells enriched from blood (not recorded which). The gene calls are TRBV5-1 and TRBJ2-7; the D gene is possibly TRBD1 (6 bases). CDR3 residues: CASSLGDTPYEQYF. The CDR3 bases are TGCGCCAGCAGCTTGGGGGACACCCCCTACGAGCAGTACTTC.